The 7 T cell receptor beta chains in this list originate from one sample, sequenced in a study of neurological immune-mediated disorders. MiXCR was run by TCRdb on the 5' RACE reads, yielding one entry per CDR3 protein. The table includes almost 85,000 distinct CDR3 sequences, just over 2.5% detected once. The material sequenced was PBMCs. Receptor source: a woman aged 25 to 39 with multiple sclerosis.

This clonotype was observed a few times. CDR3 region: CASSTNRGTEAFF. In DNA, the CDR3 is TGTGCCAGCAGCACAAACAGGGGTACTGAAGCTTTCTTT. This chain connects TRBV5-5 to TRBJ1-1; 7 positions agree with TRBD1. The CDR3 totals 13 residues. Germline loops: CDR1 SGHKS, CDR2 YYEKEE (reference sequence). J was trimmed by 5 bases and V by 4 bases; bases with no gene match: 5.

In its sample, this clonotype was seen many times. CDR3 sequence (DNA): TGCAGCGTAGCCTACAATGAGCAGTTCTTC. It yields the protein CSVAYNEQFF. The chain is built from TRBV29-1 and TRBJ2-1; unclear D gene. Germline-derived CDR1 and CDR2 are SQVTM and ANQGSEA. V lost 6 bases and J lost 2, with 2 bases in between. This CDR3 comprises 10 residues.

The rearrangement uses TRBV10-3 and TRBJ2-2, with 9 nucleotides matching TRBD2. Germline CDR1 ENHRY, CDR2 SYGVKD. Trimming took 6 bases from V and 6 from J; bases not matched to a gene: 5. The CDR3 covers 14 residues. The CDR3 loop reads CAIRPGTSPGELFF. CDR3 sequence (DNA): TGTGCCATCAGACCCGGGACTAGCCCCGGGGAGCTGTTTTTT.

This clonotype was seen at least ten times. The V call is TRBV5-1, the J call TRBJ2-1, with 14 bases fitting TRBD2. The CDR3 totals 15 residues. The germline V gene encodes CDR1 SGHRS and CDR2 YFSETQ. V lost 5 bases to trimming and J lost 5 bases; unmatched junction nucleotides: 3. The CDR3 sequence is CASSWGLAGDNEQFF. The CDR3 DNA follows: TGCGCCAGCAGTTGGGGACTAGCGGGAGACAATGAGCAGTTCTTC.

This clonotype was recorded at least ten times. The chain recombines TRBV7-9 with TRBJ1-2; D is perhaps TRBD1 (6 bases). The CDR3 is 14 amino acids. Deletions cut 4 bases from V and 8 bases from J, with 17 bases between. Germline V gene lookup returns CDR1 SEHNR and CDR2 FQNEAQ (reference sequence). CDR3 residues: CASSSGGTSSGYTF. DNA for the CDR3: TGTGCCAGCAGCTCGGGGGGGACATCGAGCGGCTACACCTTC.

This clonotype was observed at least ten times. J is TRBJ2-5 and V is TRBV7-9; TRBD2 matches 12 bases. V shed 5 bases, J shed 7 bases, and the junction held 11 bases outside the gene matches. Germline V gene lookup returns CDR1 SEHNR and CDR2 FQNEAQ (reference sequence). The CDR3 is made up of 16 amino acids. The CDR3 DNA reads TGTGCCAGCAGCCATGAAAGACTAGCGGGAGTTTGGACCCAGTACTTC. It encodes CASSHERLAGVWTQYF.

This clonotype was recorded at least ten times. V and J are TRBV7-2 and TRBJ1-6; 7 nucleotides line up with TRBD1. The trim removed 5 bases at V and 5 bases at J, leaving 3 bases unmatched. CDR3 size: 14 residues. Germline CDR1 is SGHTA and CDR2 is FQGNSA. The CDR3 loop reads CASSQGQNNSPLHF. CDR3 nucleotides: TGTGCCAGCAGCCAGGGACAGAATAATTCACCCCTCCACTTT.